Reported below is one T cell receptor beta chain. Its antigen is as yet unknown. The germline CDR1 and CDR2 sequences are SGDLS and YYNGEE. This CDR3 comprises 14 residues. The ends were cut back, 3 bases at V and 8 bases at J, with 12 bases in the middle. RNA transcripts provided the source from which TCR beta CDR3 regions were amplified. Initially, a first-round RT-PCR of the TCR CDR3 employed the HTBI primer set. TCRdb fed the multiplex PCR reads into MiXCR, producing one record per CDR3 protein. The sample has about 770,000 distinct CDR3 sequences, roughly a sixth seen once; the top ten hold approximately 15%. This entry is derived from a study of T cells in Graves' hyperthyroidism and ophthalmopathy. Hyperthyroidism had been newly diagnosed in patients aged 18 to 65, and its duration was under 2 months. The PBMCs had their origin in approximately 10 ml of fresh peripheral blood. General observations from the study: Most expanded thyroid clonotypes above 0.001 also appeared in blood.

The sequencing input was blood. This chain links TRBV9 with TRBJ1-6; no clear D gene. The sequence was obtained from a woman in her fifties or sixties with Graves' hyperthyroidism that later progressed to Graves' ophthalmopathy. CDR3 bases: TGTGCCAGCAGCGCCGCCGGCCGGTATTCACCCCTCCACTTT. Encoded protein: CASSAAGRYSPLHF. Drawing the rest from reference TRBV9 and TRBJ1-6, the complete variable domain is DSGVTQTPKHLITATGQRVTLRCSPRSGDLSVYWYQQSLDQGLQFLIQYYNGEERAKGNILERFSAQQFPDLHSELNLSSLELGDSALYFCASSAAGRYSPLHFGNGTRLTVT.